The following is a TCR beta chain sequence with its context. This sample was taken from a study of blood T cell repertoires in COVID-19. The wider study: Both acute and convalescent COVID-19 samples were obtained from the United States, Italy and Spain.

Per the authors' pipeline: Reference gene primer amplification yielded estimated nucleated cell counts. Data came from immunoSEQ multiplex PCR; TCRdb stores just in-frame clones and leaves some out. V, J and clone size were drawn from that table, and D and trimming were deduced from the DNA. The sample includes some 250,000 clones, approximately 77% of them seen just once. Sequencing was performed on peripheral blood. The receptor was derived from a woman aged 18 to 35 with acute or convalescent COVID-19.

The CDR3 region is CASSSQPSGGETQYF. The CDR3 nucleotides read TGTGCCAGCAGCAGTCAGCCCTCAGGGGGAGAGACCCAGTACTTC. The V gene is TRBV7-2, the J gene TRBJ2-5; 7 bases map to TRBD1. Trimming took 5 bases from V and 4 from J; bases not matched to a gene: 10. The CDR3 loop spans 15 amino acids. Germline V CDR1 and CDR2: SGHTA, FQGNSA.